These 12 T cell receptor beta chains originate from one sample sequenced in a study of blood T cell repertoires in COVID-19. TCRdb keeps only in-frame clones here, not all; method: immunoSEQ multiplex PCR. The sample lists about 25,000 clones; just over 85% were seen once. The sample taken for sequencing was peripheral blood. The receptors shown here come from a man aged 65 to 79 with acute or convalescent COVID-19.

V usage is TRBV10-2 and J usage is TRBJ1-2; 7 nucleotides match TRBD1. Per the germline V gene, CDR1 is WSHSY and CDR2 is SAAADI. The CDR3 is 14 amino acids. Losses at the gene ends were 0 bases for V and 7 bases for J; bases not matched to a gene: 5. Written as DNA, the CDR3 is TGCGCCAGCAGTGAGTCTCGACAGGGTCTTGGCTACACCTTC. Translating it yields CASSESRQGLGYTF.

J is TRBJ2-1 and V is TRBV6-2 or TRBV6-3; 12 bases are shared with TRBD2. The trim removed 2 bases at V and 8 bases at J, leaving 7 bases unmatched. CDR3 size: 16 residues. Germline loops: CDR1 MNHEY, CDR2 SVGEGT. The CDR3 DNA is TGTGCCAGCAGTTACCTTGCGACTAGCGGGAGAGATGAGCAGTTCTTC. This codes for CASSYLATSGRDEQFF.

The rearrangement uses TRBV5-5 and TRBJ1-2; D unclear. Germline-derived CDR1 and CDR2 are SGHKS and YYEKEE (reference sequence). The CDR3 contains 14 residues. Deletions cut 0 bases from V and 8 bases from J, with 14 bases between. The CDR3 is CASSLDPRPEGYTF. The CDR3 nucleotides read TGTGCCAGCAGCTTGGATCCCCGCCCTGAGGGCTACACCTTC.

This clone was counted a few times. This chain joins TRBV3-1 (or the pseudogene TRBV3-2) and TRBJ1-2, with D perhaps TRBD1 (6 bases). Per the germline V gene, CDR1 is LGHDT and CDR2 is YNNKEL (reference sequence). Between the trimmed V and J ends, which lost 4 bases and 5 bases, there was a span of 17 bases. The CDR3 consists of 15 residues. CDR3 amino acids: CASSPNLQGGYGYTF. In nucleotides, the CDR3 is TGTGCCAGCAGCCCCAACTTACAGGGCGGATATGGCTACACCTTC.

The genes are TRBV7-6 and TRBJ2-5; TRBD2 agrees at 15 bases. This CDR3 comprises 16 residues. Germline V gene sequence: CDR1 SGHVS, CDR2 FNYEAQ. V was pared by 5 bases and J by 5 bases, with 6 bases of the junction left unmatched. The CDR3 loop is CASSRTGTSGRETQYF. In DNA form, the CDR3 reads TGTGCCAGCAGCCGAACCGGGACTAGCGGGAGGGAGACCCAGTACTTC.

The CDR3 nucleotides are TGCAGCGTTGGCGGGAGAGGAGGTGAGCAGTTCTTC. This translates into CSVGGRGGEQFF. This sequence joins TRBV29-1 and TRBJ2-1, with 7 nucleotides matching TRBD2. Germline V lookup: CDR1 SQVTM, CDR2 ANQGSEA. The CDR3 is made up of 12 amino acids. Trimming removed 4 bases from V and 9 bases from J; junction bases left unmatched: 6.

The chain uses TRBV7-9 and TRBJ1-3; perhaps TRBD1 as D (6 bases). CDR3 length equals 15 residues. Germline V gene sequence: CDR1 SEHNR, CDR2 FQNEAQ (reference sequence). Deletions cut 5 bases from V and 3 bases from J, with 14 bases between. Written as DNA, the CDR3 is TGTGCCAGCAGCATGGCAGGGGACCGTGGAAACACCATATATTTT. It codes for CASSMAGDRGNTIYF.

This clone was recorded a few times. The chain links TRBV6-5 to TRBJ2-3, with TRBD2 matching over 7 bases. With 6 bases clipped from V and 7 bases from J, the junction kept 13 bases outside the gene matches. CDR1 and CDR2 (germline): MNHEY, SVGAGI. The CDR3 runs to 15 residues. CDR3 DNA: TGTGCCAGCAGCGCACGGACTAGATTTTCCCATACGCAGTATTTT. Translated, it gives CASSARTRFSHTQYF.

The CDR3 region is CASSYDRGAGYTF. The CDR3 coding sequence is TGTGCCAGCAGTTACGACAGGGGAGCGGGCTACACCTTC. The chain is built from TRBV27 and TRBJ1-2; 8 bases are shared with TRBD1. The CDR3 runs to 13 residues. Trimming removed 4 bases from V and 8 bases from J; junction bases left unmatched: 6. CDR1 and CDR2 (germline): MNHEY, SMNVEV (reference sequence).

The chain combines TRBV7-2 with TRBJ2-4, with D possibly matching TRBD1 (6 bases). V was shortened by 4 bases and J by 0 bases, with 13 bases between the two germline ends. Per the germline V gene, CDR1 is SGHTA and CDR2 is FQGNSA. CDR3 length: 16 residues. This CDR3 reads CASSSIGQIAKNIQYF. The CDR3 bases are TGTGCCAGCAGCTCGATAGGACAGATAGCCAAAAACATTCAGTACTTC.

This clone was detected a few times. J is TRBJ1-5 and V is TRBV5-8, with unresolved D. Germline V gives CDR1 SGHTS, CDR2 YDEGEE. V lost 5 bases to trimming and J lost 0 bases, with 12 bases between them. The CDR3 is 15 amino acids. CDR3 sequence reads: CASRVGLYSNQPQHF. In DNA form, the CDR3 reads TGTGCCAGCAGAGTAGGACTTTATAGCAATCAGCCCCAGCATTTT.

The rearrangement joins TRBV28 to TRBJ1-4; 11 positions match TRBD1. The germline V gene has CDR1 MDHEN and CDR2 SYDVKM. V lost 5 bases to trimming and J lost 7 bases; unmatched junction nucleotides: 6. The CDR3 covers 15 residues. CDR3 nucleotide sequence: TGTGCCAGCAGTGCGTGGACAGGGGGCGGTGAAAAACTGTTTTTT. This sequence encodes CASSAWTGGGEKLFF.